This T cell receptor (beta chain) stems from a study of spatial heterogeneity in lung cancer. By frequency in the sample, this clonotype is large (0.1 to 1%). This beta chain came through as a stray read in a library set up for alpha chains, and its size says little. Time point indicated: blood at routine non-recurrence follow-up after resection. TCRdb fed the 5' RACE reads into MiXCR, producing one record per CDR3 protein. The data contain around 450 distinct CDR3 sequences, about 15% of them singletons. The V gene's germline CDR1 is SNHLY and CDR2 FYNNEI. V shed 6 bases and J shed 2 bases, with 13 bases lying between them. The length of the CDR3 is 14 residues.

This TCR came from a male donor with early-stage non-small cell lung cancer. The chain recombines TRBV2 with TRBJ1-2, with TRBD1 as a possible D gene (5 bases). The sample was PBMCs, taken at follow-up. CDR3 bases: TGTGCCAGCAGGGGACTAACGGGAAACTATGGCTACACCTTC. Translated: CASRGLTGNYGYTF. Supplemented by reference TRBV2 and TRBJ1-2, the full variable domain reads EPEVTQTPSHQVTQMGQEVILRCVPISNHLYFYWYRQILGQKVEFLVSFYNNEISEKSEIFDDQFSVERPDGSNFTLKIRSTKLEDSAMYFCASRGLTGNYGYTFGSGTRLTVV.